A selection of T cell receptor beta chains follows, all from one sample in a study of memory CD4+ T cells and cytomegalovirus serostatus. This table comes from immunoSEQ multiplex PCR, and its TCRdb copy is limited to in-frame clones, with some not included. The sample contains 75,000 to 95,000 clones, 80% of which appear only once. The sequenced material came from memory CD4+ T cells from blood. The origin of the receptors is an adult in good health and CMV-seronegative. Both conserved end residues are part of each CDR3. A D gene is named only where the DNA matches it firmly. Clone size, where shown, is once, few, many, or a class for clones that have expanded.

d_call | j_call | clone_size | v_call | cdr3_aa | cdr3_nt
TRBD2 | TRBJ2-5 | NA | TRBV29-1 | CSVENIAGGGTQYF | TGCAGCGTTGAAAATATAGCGGGGGGTGGGACCCAGTACTTC
NA | TRBJ1-1 | NA | TRBV7-2 | CASSLAFSRSGNTEAFF | TGTGCCAGCAGCTTAGCTTTCTCCCGCTCAGGGAACACTGAAGCTTTCTTT
NA | TRBJ1-1 | NA | TRBV19 | CASSITLNTEAFF | TGTGCCAGTAGTATTACCCTGAACACTGAAGCTTTCTTT
NA | TRBJ2-7 | NA | TRBV10-3 | CAITANYEQYF | TGTGCCATCACGGCGAACTACGAGCAGTACTTC
TRBD1 | TRBJ1-5 | NA | TRBV7-9 | CASSLGDRGPSHF | TGTGCCAGCAGCTTAGGGGACAGGGGGCCATCGCATTTT
TRBD1 | TRBJ1-5 | NA | TRBV27 | CASSLRQGSQPQHF | TGTGCCAGCAGTTTACGACAGGGGAGTCAGCCCCAGCATTTT
NA | TRBJ2-5 | NA | TRBV7-7 | CASSLDGRGQETQYF | TGTGCTAGCAGCCTAGATGGCAGGGGCCAAGAGACCCAGTACTTC
NA | TRBJ2-2 | many | TRBV5-4 | CASSPLRPGKPGELFF | TGTGCCAGCAGCCCCTTGAGGCCCGGGAAACCCGGGGAGCTGTTTTTT
NA | TRBJ1-2 | NA | TRBV4-2 | CASSHRGGNIGPYGYTF | TGTGCCAGCAGCCATCGCGGGGGAAACATCGGCCCCTATGGCTACACCTTC
NA | TRBJ2-7 | few | TRBV6-1 | CASSLPGHYYEQYF | TGTGCCAGCAGTCTACCGGGACACTATTACGAGCAGTACTTC
TRBD1 | TRBJ1-4 | NA | TRBV5-8 | CASSLYIDPGQGLKLFF | TGTGCCAGCAGCTTGTACATCGATCCGGGACAGGGCTTGAAACTGTTTTTT
TRBD1 | TRBJ2-1 | NA | TRBV19 | CASSLGTETYNEQFF | TGTGCCAGTAGTCTCGGGACAGAGACTTACAATGAGCAGTTCTTC
NA | TRBJ2-7 | NA | TRBV30 | CAWSKRGTYEQYF | TGTGCCTGGAGTAAGAGGGGTACCTACGAGCAGTACTTC
TRBD1 | TRBJ1-4 | once | TRBV6-5 | CASSYSSSGGDEKLFF | TGTGCCAGCAGTTACTCGAGTTCAGGGGGCGATGAAAAACTGTTTTTT
NA | TRBJ1-2 | NA | TRBV28 | CASRVAGLYGYTF | TGTGCCAGCAGGGTTGCAGGCCTCTATGGCTACACCTTC
NA | TRBJ2-1 | few | TRBV5-6 | CASSFERRNEQFF | TGTGCCAGCAGCTTTGAGCGGCGGAATGAGCAGTTCTTC
TRBD1 | TRBJ2-1 | NA | TRBV7-3 | CASSQDRVNEQFF | TGTGCCAGCAGTCAGGACAGGGTCAATGAGCAGTTCTTC
NA | TRBJ2-1 | NA | TRBV11-2 | CASSWDVGRWFF | TGTGCCAGCAGCTGGGACGTTGGGCGTTGGTTCTTC
NA | TRBJ1-1 | NA | TRBV6-1 | CASKRQGVTNTEAFF | TGTGCCAGCAAAAGGCAGGGAGTGACGAACACTGAAGCTTTCTTT
NA | TRBJ2-2 | NA | TRBV6-1 | CATSTLNTGELFF | TGTGCCACCTCCACACTCAACACCGGGGAGCTGTTTTTT
TRBD1 | TRBJ2-4 | once | TRBV19 | CASSTLGQGALAKNIQYF | TGTGCCAGTAGTACCCTAGGACAGGGGGCACTGGCCAAAAACATTCAGTACTTC
NA | TRBJ1-1 | NA | TRBV7-2 | CASSKDIPNTEAFF | TGTGCCAGCAGCAAGGACATTCCGAACACTGAAGCTTTCTTT
NA | TRBJ1-1 | few | TRBV19 | CASSLRRSGRTEAFF | TGTGCCAGTAGTCTACGGCGGAGCGGACGAACTGAAGCTTTCTTT
NA | TRBJ1-2 | NA | TRBV7-9 | CASSLAPGQTYGYTF | TGTGCCAGCAGCTTAGCGCCTGGGCAGACATATGGCTACACCTTC
TRBD1 | TRBJ1-2 | NA | TRBV10-1 | CASSDSAGTGGVYGYTF | TGCGCCAGCAGCGACTCTGCCGGGACAGGGGGCGTCTATGGCTACACCTTC
NA | TRBJ1-5 | NA | TRBV19 | CASNRDGDPYSNQPQHF | TGTGCCTCCAACCGGGACGGCGACCCTTATAGCAATCAGCCCCAGCATTTT
NA | TRBJ2-1 | NA | TRBV7-3 | CASSSDPRDEQFF | TGTGCCAGCAGCTCCGACCCGAGGGATGAGCAGTTCTTC
TRBD2 | TRBJ2-3 | NA | TRBV30 | CAWQSGGPFTDTQYF | TGTGCCTGGCAAAGCGGGGGGCCGTTCACAGATACGCAGTATTTT
TRBD1 | TRBJ2-7 | NA | TRBV18 | CASSPGTGGISYEQYF | TGTGCCAGCTCACCCGGGACAGGGGGAATCTCCTACGAGCAGTACTTC
NA | TRBJ1-1 | NA | TRBV2 | CASSVLPRSEAFF | TGTGCCAGCAGTGTTCTTCCCCGGTCTGAAGCTTTCTTT
TRBD1 | TRBJ2-7 | NA | TRBV9 | CATSTGTGGEQYF | TGTGCCACCTCCACCGGGACAGGGGGCGAGCAGTACTTC